This T cell receptor beta chain was profiled in a study of blood T cell repertoires in COVID-19. The wider study: There were acute and convalescent COVID-19 samples, and they came from the United States, Italy and Spain. T cells, B-cell-depleted T cells, or PBMCs provided the cDNA or gDNA that served as material.

The authors' processing: Reference gene primer amplification in the assay estimated nucleated cell counts. Repertoires were generated with immunoSEQ multiplex PCR, while TCRdb's copy carries only in-frame clones and drops some. V and J calls plus clone size are reproduced from that table; the DNA served to infer D and trimming. The table lists 160,000 or so clones, approximately 84% of them singletons. Trimming shortened V by 3 bases and J by 8 bases, and 26 bases separated the two germline ends. Germline V gene sequence: CDR1 MNHNS, CDR2 SASEGT. This CDR3 region has 18 residues. This TCR came from a woman at least 80 years old with acute or convalescent COVID-19. Sequenced material: peripheral blood. The chain uses TRBV6-1 and TRBJ1-3, with D perhaps TRBD1 (5 bases). CDR3 loop: CASSDFQYRIRKGDTIYF. Here the CDR3 DNA reads TGTGCCAGCAGTGACTTCCAATACAGGATCCGAAAAGGAGACACCATATATTTT.